The 6 T cell receptor beta chains reported below all come from one sample, sequenced in a study of T cells in Graves' hyperthyroidism and ophthalmopathy. RNA transcripts yielded amplified TCR beta CDR3 regions. RT-PCR in the first round (using the HTBI primer set) targeted the TCR CDR3. TCRdb independently ran MiXCR on the multiplex PCR reads; one entry per CDR3 protein. The data contain more than 550,000 distinct CDR3 sequences, roughly 20% of them singletons. Sequenced material: blood. The source of these receptors is a woman in her 50s with Graves' hyperthyroidism that later progressed to Graves' ophthalmopathy.

This clonotype turned up a few times. V gene TRBV6-4 combines with J gene TRBJ1-1; D unresolved. This CDR3 has 16 residues. V was cut by 3 bases and J by 4 bases, with 18 bases left in between. From germline, CDR1 is MRHNA and CDR2 SNTAGT. CDR3 sequence: CASSEGWASDITEAFF. The CDR3 DNA follows: TGTGCCAGCAGTGAAGGATGGGCCAGCGATATCACTGAAGCTTTCTTT.

This clonotype was observed at least ten times. This chain connects TRBV9 to TRBJ2-7; tentative D call: TRBD2 (5 bases). CDR1 SGDLS and CDR2 YYNGEE come from the germline V gene. Trimming took 0 bases from V and 0 from J, leaving 10 bases between them. The CDR3 contains 15 residues. CDR3 bases: TGTGCCAGCAGCGTAGGAGGGCAGAGCTCCTACGAGCAGTACTTC. Translated, it gives CASSVGGQSSYEQYF.

This clonotype has a handful of counts. The CDR3 reads CASSARTGHRTNEQFF. DNA for the CDR3: TGTGCCAGCAGCGCCCGGACAGGCCACAGGACTAATGAGCAGTTCTTC. The gene calls are TRBV7-9 and TRBJ2-1; TRBD1 matches 7 bases. This CDR3 has 16 amino acids. Trimming took 5 bases from V and 7 from J; bases not matched to a gene: 14. Per germline, CDR1 SEHNR and CDR2 FQNEAQ (reference sequence).

This chain uses TRBV10-3 with TRBJ2-7; D is uncertain. V lost 3 bases to trimming and J lost 2 bases, with 11 bases between them. Germline V gene sequence: CDR1 ENHRY, CDR2 SYGVKD. The CDR3 consists of 14 residues. CDR3 loop: CAISDPTTAYEQYF. The CDR3 DNA sequence: TGTGCCATCAGTGACCCCACGACGGCCTACGAGCAGTACTTC.

This clonotype was counted a few times. The chain couples TRBV6-9 to TRBJ2-1; TRBD2 aligns across 8 bases. CDR1 MNHGY and CDR2 SVAAGI come from the germline V gene. The CDR3 has 15 amino acids. The junction had 8 bases not matched to a gene; V was cut back by 3 bases and J by 7 bases. The CDR3 coding sequence is TGTGCCAGCAGTTACTTGCGGGGGGCCGGTAATGAGCAGTTCTTC. As protein: CASSYLRGAGNEQFF.

V and J are TRBV7-6 and TRBJ2-2; TRBD1 matches at 8 bases. Germline assignment: CDR1 SGHVS and CDR2 FNYEAQ. J lost 0 bases, V lost 7 bases, and 4 bases had no gene match. The CDR3 consists of 15 residues. CDR3 nucleotide sequence: TGTGCCAGCAACGAGGGACAGGCGAACACCGGGGAGCTGTTTTTT. Translation gives CASNEGQANTGELFF.